This T cell receptor (beta chain) is drawn from a study of a mutant IDH1 vaccine in newly diagnosed glioma. Background on the study: Beginning 4-6 weeks after radiotherapy alone, or with temozolomide cycles, vaccination took place. Treated patients comprised roughly 60% males and around 40% females, mean age roughly 43 years.

Clones were sequenced by immunoSEQ multiplex PCR, and TCRdb holds only the in-frame ones, with some missing. The table shows roughly 46,000 clones, with around 84% occurring only once. Noted time point: week 47, end of study. With topical imiquimod, each dose of the vaccine consisted of 300 ug of mutant IDH1 20-mer peptide. Donors harbored newly found WHO grade 3 or 4 IDH1-mutant, ATRX-lost astrocytomas. With regard to this clone: The antigen remains unidentified.

The material was PBMCs, obtained from a glioma patient whose treatment included an IDH1 peptide vaccine. This clonotype was obtained from a woman under 40 with glioma. Some clones in this sample may be carry-over from other donors' samples.

The CDR3 DNA reads TGCAGCGTTGAATTAAACAGCGGCAGCTCCTACGAGCAGTACTTC. It translates to CSVELNSGSSYEQYF. The V gene is TRBV29-1, the J gene TRBJ2-7; maybe TRBD2 (5 bases). This CDR3 region has 15 residues. V was trimmed by 2 bases and J by 0 bases, leaving 14 bases between them. Germline loops: CDR1 SQVTM, CDR2 ANQGSEA.